The rows below give T cell receptor beta chains drawn from one sample of a study of graft-versus-host responses after intestinal transplantation. Data came from immunoSEQ multiplex PCR; TCRdb stores just in-frame clones and leaves some out. The profile shows some 45,000 clones, approximately 95% of them singletons. The sample here was PBMCs, taken around 330 days after intestinal transplant. The receptors stem from a human patient who received an intestinal transplant, so some T cells may come from the graft donor. Both conserved end residues are part of each CDR3.

j_gene | v_gene | CDR3aa
TRBJ1-1 | TRBV10-3 | CAISEYAGGAEAFF
TRBJ1-1 | TRBV28 | CASRPSGVEAFF
TRBJ1-2 | TRBV6-9 | CASLSLDSNYGYTF
TRBJ1-5 | TRBV28 | CASEGVRNQPQHF
TRBJ2-6 | TRBV5-1 | CASSLGWQGSSGANVLTF
TRBJ2-7 | TRBV29-1 | CSVSPGQGNEQYF
TRBJ2-1 | TRBV5-6 | CASTPRTSGNIYIYEQFF
TRBJ1-2 | TRBV5-1 | CASSLDGQEMNYGYTF
TRBJ2-1 | TRBV6-6 | CASSYTGRSSYNEQFF
TRBJ2-1 | TRBV7-6 | CASSSTGSYNEQFF
TRBJ2-2 | TRBV18 | CASSPPERAGASGAVTGELFF
TRBJ1-4 | TRBV2 | CASSERGIKGEKLFF
TRBJ2-5 | TRBV25-1 | CASSESGRGTQYF
TRBJ1-1 | TRBV10-3 | CAISAVQGATEAFF
TRBJ2-5 | TRBV2 | CASSASGYQETQYF
TRBJ2-7 | TRBV28 | CASSSPTASSYEQYF
TRBJ2-1 | TRBV19 | CASSIEGTGRREQFF
TRBJ1-1 | TRBV6-5 | CASSYSGATEAFF
TRBJ1-1 | TRBV6-5 | CASSYLSFGGRTEAFF
TRBJ1-6 | TRBV28 | CASNPGQLNSPLHF
TRBJ2-3 | TRBV7-9 | CASSRKTSFTDTQYF
TRBJ2-1 | TRBV5-1 | CASSFGQGAYNEQFF
TRBJ2-1 | TRBV30 | CAWDSGTTSYNEQFF
TRBJ2-7 | TRBV6-5 | CASSYLRGRTYEQYF
TRBJ2-5 | TRBV2 | CASLWAEFQETQYF
TRBJ2-2 | TRBV9 | CASSVVERNTGELFF
TRBJ2-1 | TRBV4-1 | CASSQRSPHEQFF
TRBJ2-5 | TRBV7-9 | CASSLAVQETQYF
TRBJ1-1 | TRBV14 | CASSQDRVGVLMNTEAFF
TRBJ1-3 | TRBV7-9 | CASSLALRNTIYF
TRBJ1-3 | TRBV15 | CATSRGGGVDTIYF
TRBJ2-7 | TRBV19 | CASSKGSTYEQYF
TRBJ2-5 | TRBV15 | CATSRDRERGETQYF